This is a list of T cell receptor beta chains from one sample in a study of shared clonotypes between healthy human individuals. Sequenced by immunoSEQ multiplex PCR; TCRdb stores in-frame clones only, minus some. The sample has 2 million to 2.5 million clones, 90% to 95% seen once; the top ten hold about 0.41%. Sample: naive CD4+ T cells from PBMCs. These receptors were taken from a man aged 18 to 29 in good health. Some clones in this sample may be carry-over from other donors' samples. Both conserved end residues are part of each CDR3. The order of the fields is D gene, clone size, V gene, J gene, CDR3 DNA, CDR3 protein. D genes are given only for firm matches. Expanded clones are given a class, and other clones once, few, many or no size at all.

d_gene: TRBD1; abundance: NA; v_gene: TRBV11-2; j_gene: TRBJ2-3; CDR3nt: TGTGCCAGCAGCCCTGGAAGACAGGGGCGGGGCCACACAGATACGCAGTATTTT; CDR3aa: CASSPGRQGRGHTDTQYF
d_gene: NA; abundance: NA; v_gene: TRBV7-3; j_gene: TRBJ2-1; CDR3nt: TGTGCCAGCAGACGAGAGGGCGGAGCGATTAGCTCCTACAATGAGCAGTTCTTC; CDR3aa: CASRREGGAISSYNEQFF
d_gene: NA; abundance: NA; v_gene: TRBV18; j_gene: TRBJ1-1; CDR3nt: TGTGCCAGCTCACCAGGGGGGCACACTGAAGCTTTCTTT; CDR3aa: CASSPGGHTEAFF
d_gene: NA; abundance: few; v_gene: TRBV25-1; j_gene: TRBJ1-1; CDR3nt: TGTGCCAGCAGTGGATACGGACAGACGAACACTGAAGCTTTCTTT; CDR3aa: CASSGYGQTNTEAFF
d_gene: TRBD1; abundance: NA; v_gene: TRBV6-6; j_gene: TRBJ2-5; CDR3nt: TGTGCCAGCAAAGAATTAGGGGGCGACGAGACCCAGTACTTC; CDR3aa: CASKELGGDETQYF
d_gene: NA; abundance: NA; v_gene: TRBV4-3; j_gene: TRBJ2-7; CDR3nt: TGCGCCAGCAGCCAAGATCTTTACAGGACATCCTACGAGCAGTACTTC; CDR3aa: CASSQDLYRTSYEQYF
d_gene: NA; abundance: NA; v_gene: TRBV2; j_gene: TRBJ1-2; CDR3nt: TGTGCCAGCAGTGAAGGACAAGTCAACTATGGCTACACCTTC; CDR3aa: CASSEGQVNYGYTF
d_gene: NA; abundance: NA; v_gene: TRBV7-9; j_gene: TRBJ1-2; CDR3nt: TGTGCCAGCAGCCCAGGTTTAGGTTCCTGGGGCTACACCTTC; CDR3aa: CASSPGLGSWGYTF
d_gene: TRBD2; abundance: NA; v_gene: TRBV5-1; j_gene: TRBJ2-1; CDR3nt: TGCGCCAGCAGCTTGGATGGACTAGCGGCTATCTCCTACAATGAGCAGTTCTTC; CDR3aa: CASSLDGLAAISYNEQFF
d_gene: NA; abundance: NA; v_gene: TRBV30; j_gene: TRBJ1-5; CDR3nt: TGTGCCTGGCAAACAGCTAGCAATCAGCCCCAGCATTTT; CDR3aa: CAWQTASNQPQHF
d_gene: NA; abundance: NA; v_gene: TRBV20-1; j_gene: TRBJ2-5; CDR3nt: TGCAGTGCTCTAGGAGGGGAGACCCAGTACTTC; CDR3aa: CSALGGETQYF
d_gene: TRBD1; abundance: NA; v_gene: TRBV6-1; j_gene: TRBJ2-4; CDR3nt: TGTGCCAGCAGTGAAGCAGGGGGCCGGCACTTC; CDR3aa: CASSEAGGRHF
d_gene: TRBD2; abundance: NA; v_gene: TRBV2; j_gene: TRBJ2-2; CDR3nt: TGTGCCAGCAACTCAGCGGGAGGGTACACCGGGGAGCTGTTTTTT; CDR3aa: CASNSAGGYTGELFF
d_gene: TRBD1; abundance: NA; v_gene: TRBV9; j_gene: TRBJ2-3; CDR3nt: TGTGCCAGCAGCGTAGAGACAGGGGGAGGTACGCAGTATTTT; CDR3aa: CASSVETGGGTQYF
d_gene: NA; abundance: NA; v_gene: TRBV6-1; j_gene: TRBJ1-2; CDR3nt: TGTGCCAGCAGTGAAAGGTGGCAGGAACCTAACTATGGCTACACCTTC; CDR3aa: CASSERWQEPNYGYTF
d_gene: NA; abundance: few; v_gene: TRBV5-1; j_gene: TRBJ1-1; CDR3nt: TGCGCCAGCAGCTTGGGCAGAGCAATGAACACTGAAGCTTTCTTT; CDR3aa: CASSLGRAMNTEAFF
d_gene: NA; abundance: NA; v_gene: TRBV28; j_gene: TRBJ2-4; CDR3nt: TGTGCCAGCAGTTCCCGGGCCTCCCCCCGGGGAAACATTCAGTACTTC; CDR3aa: CASSSRASPRGNIQYF
d_gene: NA; abundance: NA; v_gene: TRBV11-2; j_gene: TRBJ1-2; CDR3nt: TGTGCCAGCAGTTTACTACGGAGTTCGAGTGGCTACACCTTC; CDR3aa: CASSLLRSSSGYTF
d_gene: NA; abundance: NA; v_gene: TRBV30; j_gene: TRBJ1-2; CDR3nt: TGTGCCTGGAGTGTACATCGGGGGCCCTATGGCTACACCTTC; CDR3aa: CAWSVHRGPYGYTF
d_gene: NA; abundance: NA; v_gene: TRBV11-1; j_gene: TRBJ2-7; CDR3nt: TGTGCCAGCAGCTTTAGAGGGTACCCGTACGAGCAGTACTTC; CDR3aa: CASSFRGYPYEQYF
d_gene: NA; abundance: few; v_gene: TRBV18; j_gene: TRBJ1-5; CDR3nt: TGTGCCAGCTCACCAGACTTGGGCAATCAGCCCCAGCATTTT; CDR3aa: CASSPDLGNQPQHF
d_gene: TRBD1; abundance: NA; v_gene: TRBV27; j_gene: TRBJ2-5; CDR3nt: TGTGCCAGCAGTTTAAGGGACAGTGGTCAAGAGACCCAGTACTTC; CDR3aa: CASSLRDSGQETQYF
d_gene: NA; abundance: once; v_gene: TRBV5-4; j_gene: TRBJ2-5; CDR3nt: TGTGCCAGCAGCGGCCCGCGGGGTCAGGAGACCCAGTACTTC; CDR3aa: CASSGPRGQETQYF
d_gene: NA; abundance: NA; v_gene: TRBV18; j_gene: TRBJ1-1; CDR3nt: TGTGCCAGCTCACCTCGGTCGGGCGTAGATGAAGCTTTCTTT; CDR3aa: CASSPRSGVDEAFF
d_gene: TRBD1; abundance: NA; v_gene: TRBV9; j_gene: TRBJ1-1; CDR3nt: TGTGCCAGCAGCGGAAACAGGGGTAATACCATGAACACTGAAGCTTTCTTT; CDR3aa: CASSGNRGNTMNTEAFF
d_gene: NA; abundance: NA; v_gene: TRBV6-1; j_gene: TRBJ1-1; CDR3nt: TGTGCCAGCAGTGAAGTAGGAGAAGCTTTCTTT; CDR3aa: CASSEVGEAFF